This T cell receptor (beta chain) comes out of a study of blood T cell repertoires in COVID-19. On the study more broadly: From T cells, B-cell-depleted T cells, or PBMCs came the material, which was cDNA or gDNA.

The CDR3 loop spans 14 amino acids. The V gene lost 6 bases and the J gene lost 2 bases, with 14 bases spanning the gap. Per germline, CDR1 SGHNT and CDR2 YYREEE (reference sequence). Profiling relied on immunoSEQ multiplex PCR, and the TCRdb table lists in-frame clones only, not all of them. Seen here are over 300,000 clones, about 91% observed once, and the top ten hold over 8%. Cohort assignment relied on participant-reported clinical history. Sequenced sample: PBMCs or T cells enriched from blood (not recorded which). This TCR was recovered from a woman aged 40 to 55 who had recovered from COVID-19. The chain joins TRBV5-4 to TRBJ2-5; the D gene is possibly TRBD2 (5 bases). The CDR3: CASNPAGRQETQYF. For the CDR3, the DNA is TGTGCCAGCAACCCGGCGGGCCGGCAAGAGACCCAGTACTTC.